A single T cell receptor beta chain is shown here with its context. What it binds is unknown. Germline V lookup: CDR1 MNHEY, CDR2 SVGAGI. Deletions cut 6 bases from V and 11 bases from J, with 19 bases between. The CDR3 has 14 residues. The record originates from a study of cytomegalovirus exposure and HLA in healthy donors. General study results and limits: Cytomegalovirus status, reportedly, was diagnosed with high specificity and sensitivity by the classifier.

Sequencing was performed with immunoSEQ multiplex PCR; in TCRdb, only in-frame clones are kept and a portion is missing. The data contain 250,000 to 300,000 clones, around 85% of them seen just once; the ten biggest clones take up less than 1.2%. This chain links TRBV6-5 with TRBJ1-4; possible D gene TRBD1, 6 bases. This clonotype was obtained from a woman younger than 30 in good health and CMV-seronegative. The material sequenced was PBMCs. CDR3 loop: CASRREHLTGKLFF. CDR3 coding DNA: TGTGCCAGCAGACGCGAACATCTTACAGGGAAACTGTTTTTT.